The present T cell receptor (beta chain) was sequenced within a study of shared clonotypes between healthy human individuals. Naive CD8 cells lacked CD45RO and underwent positive selection for CCR7, leaving out terminally differentiated effector memory CD45RA+ cells. Profiling relied on immunoSEQ multiplex PCR, and the TCRdb table lists in-frame clones only, not all of them. The sample lists over 2 million clones; about 95% were seen once. CDR1 SGHTA and CDR2 FQGNSA come from the germline V gene. The V and J ends lost 4 bases and 10 bases respectively, with 20 bases between them. This CDR3 spans 15 amino acids.

The gene calls are TRBV7-2 and TRBJ1-5; D is perhaps TRBD1 (5 bases). Sequences were obtained from naive CD8+ T cells sorted from blood. This receptor was identified in a man aged 18-30 years in good health. Here the CDR3 reads CASSSIQVLPIPQHF. In DNA, the CDR3 is TGTGCCAGCAGCTCCATACAGGTGTTACCCATCCCCCAGCATTTT.